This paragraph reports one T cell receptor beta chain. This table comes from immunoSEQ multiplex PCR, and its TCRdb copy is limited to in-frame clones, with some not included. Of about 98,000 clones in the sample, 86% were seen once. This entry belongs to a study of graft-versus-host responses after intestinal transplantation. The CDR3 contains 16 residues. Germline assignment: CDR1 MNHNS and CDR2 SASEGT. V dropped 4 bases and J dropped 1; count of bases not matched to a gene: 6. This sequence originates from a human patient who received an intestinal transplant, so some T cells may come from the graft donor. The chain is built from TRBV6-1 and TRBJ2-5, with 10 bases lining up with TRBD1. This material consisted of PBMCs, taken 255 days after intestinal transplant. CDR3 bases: TGTGCCAGCAGTGCTCGGACAGGGGGGTTCCAAGAGACCCAGTACTTC. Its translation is CASSARTGGFQETQYF.